A selection of T cell receptor beta chains follows, all from one sample in a study of T cells in localized non-small cell lung cancer. Measured with immunoSEQ multiplex PCR; TCRdb has only the in-frame clones, and not every one. The data hold approximately 28,000 clones, with about 86% observed a single time. Sequencing was performed on peripheral blood mononuclear cells, taken before any cancer treatment. These receptors were taken from a man aged 35-69 years with stage III lung adenocarcinoma. Both conserved end residues are part of each CDR3. D genes are given only for firm matches. The listing skips clone size in some rows; elsewhere it reads once, few, many or a size class.

V gene	clone size	J gene	D gene	CDR3 DNA	CDR3 protein
TRBV5-1	NA	TRBJ2-2	NA	TGCGCCAGCAGCTCAAGGGTAGGGCGCACCGGGGAGCTGTTTTTT	CASSSRVGRTGELFF
TRBV5-1	few	TRBJ2-7	NA	TGCGCCAGCAGCTTGGAAGGACCCCCGAGGGAGCAGTACTTC	CASSLEGPPREQYF
TRBV19	NA	TRBJ2-7	NA	TGTGCCAGTAGTCCAGAGGGGGACGAGCAGTACTTC	CASSPEGDEQYF
TRBV5-1	NA	TRBJ1-1	NA	TGCGCCAGCAGCTTGCAAGGAGATGAAGCTTTCTTT	CASSLQGDEAFF
TRBV2	NA	TRBJ2-5	NA	TGTGCCAGCAGTATAGGACAGTCGGAGACCCAGTACTTC	CASSIGQSETQYF
TRBV10-1	NA	TRBJ2-1	TRBD2	TGCGCCAGCAGCCGGACTAGCGGGGGCCGGAGCTCCTACAATGAGCAGTTCTTC	CASSRTSGGRSSYNEQFF
TRBV6-5	NA	TRBJ2-5	NA	TGTGCCAGCAGTTACTCCCCCAGGGTAACACGCGAGACCCAGTACTTC	CASSYSPRVTRETQYF
TRBV5-1	NA	TRBJ1-3	NA	TGCGCCAGCAGCTTGGGTAGGGGCCAAGGAAACACCATATATTTT	CASSLGRGQGNTIYF
TRBV27	NA	TRBJ2-1	NA	TGTGCCAGCCTTCTCTTCGGGACGGGGACCTACAATGAGCAGTTCTTC	CASLLFGTGTYNEQFF
TRBV5-1	NA	TRBJ2-1	NA	TGCGCCAGCAGCTTGGCCTCGGGCCGAGGGGAGCAGTTCTTC	CASSLASGRGEQFF
TRBV13	NA	TRBJ2-2	TRBD1	TGTGCCAGCAGCCATCGACAGGGGTCCTCAGGGGAGCTGTTTTTT	CASSHRQGSSGELFF
TRBV7-9	NA	TRBJ2-1	TRBD1	TGTGCCAGCATTAGGGGACAGGGGGCCTGGGAGCAGTTCTTC	CASIRGQGAWEQFF
TRBV28	NA	TRBJ1-5	NA	TGTGCCAGCAGTTTCCGGGCGAGGGGCAATCAGCCCCAGCATTTT	CASSFRARGNQPQHF
TRBV11-2	few	TRBJ2-1	NA	TGTGCCAGCAGCCCAGGCTCGGGGTGGGAAGAGCAGTTCTTC	CASSPGSGWEEQFF
TRBV11-2	NA	TRBJ1-2	NA	TGTGCCAGCAGCTTAGGGGGTGAGAGTGGCTACACCTTC	CASSLGGESGYTF
TRBV2	once	TRBJ1-2	NA	TGTGCCAGCAGTGGTGGACCTAGAGATAGCTACACCTTC	CASSGGPRDSYTF
TRBV28	NA	TRBJ2-5	TRBD2	TGTGCCAGCAGTTTACAGTCTTGGGGGGGGCAAGAGACCCAGTACTTC	CASSLQSWGGQETQYF
TRBV27	NA	TRBJ1-3	NA	TGTGCCAGCAGTTTTGGAAACACCATATATTTT	CASSFGNTIYF